This TCR beta chain was captured by sequencing in a study of blood T cell repertoires in COVID-19. Overall study: Samples of COVID-19 (acute and convalescent) were obtained from the United States, Italy and Spain.

From germline, CDR1 is SGDLS and CDR2 YYNGEE. This CDR3 spans 18 amino acids. The V end was cut by 4 bases, the J end by 0 bases, with 20 bases between. TCRdb keeps only in-frame clones here, not all; method: immunoSEQ multiplex PCR. This table has approximately 320,000 clones, approximately 86% appearing once. The sample consisted of PBMCs or T cells enriched from blood (not recorded which). This chain links TRBV9 with TRBJ2-1; possibly TRBD2 for D (6 bases). The receptor comes from a woman between 18 and 29 years old who had recovered from COVID-19. The CDR3 region is CASSPRGGGLGSYNEQFF. DNA of the CDR3: TGTGCCAGCAGCCCTAGGGGAGGAGGCTTGGGCTCCTACAATGAGCAGTTCTTC.